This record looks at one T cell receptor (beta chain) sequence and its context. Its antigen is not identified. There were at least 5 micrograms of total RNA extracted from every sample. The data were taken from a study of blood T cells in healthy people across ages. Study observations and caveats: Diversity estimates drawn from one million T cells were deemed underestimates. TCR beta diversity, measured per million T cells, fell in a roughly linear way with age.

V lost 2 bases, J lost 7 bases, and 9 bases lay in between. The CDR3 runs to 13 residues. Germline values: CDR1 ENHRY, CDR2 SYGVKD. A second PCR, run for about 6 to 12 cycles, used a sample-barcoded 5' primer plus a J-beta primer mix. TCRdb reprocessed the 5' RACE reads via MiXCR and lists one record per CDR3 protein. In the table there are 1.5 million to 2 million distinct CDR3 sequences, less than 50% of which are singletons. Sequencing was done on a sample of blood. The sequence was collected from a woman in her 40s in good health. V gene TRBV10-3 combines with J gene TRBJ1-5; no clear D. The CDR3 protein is CAISEEGVQPQHF. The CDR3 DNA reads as TGTGCCATCAGTGAGGAAGGCGTCCAGCCCCAGCATTTT.